A single sample gave rise to the 18 T cell receptor beta chains below, sequenced in a study of cytotoxic CD8 clonotypes in ibrutinib-treated CLL. Data came from immunoSEQ multiplex PCR; TCRdb stores just in-frame clones and leaves some out. The table has about 140,000 clones, around 93% seen once. The source was PBMCs, collected after 12 months of ibrutinib treatment. These TCRs come from a human donor with chronic lymphocytic leukemia.

The CDR3 DNA sequence: TGTGCCAGCAGTTTATCATCAGGGGACCTGGGCACTGAAGCTTTCTTT. Protein: CASSLSSGDLGTEAFF. The V and J genes are TRBV27 and TRBJ1-1; D may be TRBD1 (6 bases). Trimming took 0 bases from V and 4 from J, leaving 15 bases between them. Germline V gives CDR1 MNHEY, CDR2 SMNVEV (reference sequence). This CDR3 is 16 amino acids long.

The V call is TRBV11-1, the J call TRBJ1-1; D is possibly TRBD1 (5 bases). The germline V and J ends were trimmed by 0 bases and 5 bases, with 13 bases remaining between them. The CDR3 consists of 15 residues. Germline V gives CDR1 SGHAT, CDR2 FQDESV (reference sequence). CDR3 sequence reads: CASSLAVGLGTEAFF. DNA of the CDR3: TGTGCCAGCAGCTTAGCGGTGGGACTCGGGACTGAAGCTTTCTTT.

The DNA for the CDR3 is TGCGCCAGCAGCTTGGACCCTGGGAGAACGCAGTATTTT. It yields the protein CASSLDPGRTQYF. V and J are TRBV5-1 and TRBJ2-3, with D perhaps matching TRBD2 (5 bases). With 0 bases removed from V and 9 bases from J, the gap between germline ends came to 11 bases. This CDR3 has 13 residues. Germline V gene data show CDR1 as SGHRS and CDR2 as YFSETQ.

The chain employs TRBV7-8 and TRBJ2-7; 8 bases match TRBD2. From germline, CDR1 is SGHVS and CDR2 FQNEAQ. With V trimmed by 1 base and J by 0 bases, 2 bases remained unmatched. The CDR3 is made up of 15 amino acids. CDR3 loop: CASSLGSGSSYEQYF. In DNA, the CDR3 is TGTGCCAGCAGCTTAGGGAGCGGGAGCTCCTACGAGCAGTACTTC.

The chain is built from TRBV9 and TRBJ2-7; D not resolved. This CDR3 contains 14 residues. Germline V gives CDR1 SGDLS, CDR2 YYNGEE. Trimming took 4 bases from V and 4 from J, leaving 15 bases between them. CDR3 bases: TGTGCCAGCAGCCCGGGTCCCATCGCTTACGAGCAGTACTTC. It yields the protein CASSPGPIAYEQYF.

This rearrangement joins TRBV18 to TRBJ2-7, with TRBD2 matching over 9 bases. There are 15 residues in the CDR3. Trimming cost V 2 bases and J 7 bases; bases outside gene matches: 9. CDR1 is KGHSH and CDR2 is LQKENI in the germline V gene. This CDR3 reads CASSPVAGGPGEQYF. CDR3 coding DNA: TGTGCCAGCTCACCAGTTGCGGGAGGGCCGGGGGAGCAGTACTTC. Filled out from reference TRBV18 and TRBJ2-7, the complete variable domain reads NAGVMQNPRHLVRRRGQEARLRCSPMKGHSHVYWYRQLPEEGLKFMVYLQKENIIDESGMPKERFSAEFPKEGPSILRIQQVVRGDSAAYFCASSPVAGGPGEQYFGPGTRLTVT.

The chain carries TRBV13 and TRBJ2-7, with D unclear. Trimming took 4 bases from V and 7 from J, leaving 14 bases between them. The germline V gene has CDR1 PRHDT and CDR2 FYEKMQ (reference sequence). This CDR3 spans 13 amino acids. Here the CDR3 DNA reads TGTGCCAGCAGCTGGGCCGTCGGTGGTGAGCAGTACTTC. Its translation is CASSWAVGGEQYF.

CDR3 nucleotide sequence: TGTGCCAGCAGCTTAGGCGGAGGGCGGGAGGAGACCCAGTACTTC. Residues: CASSLGGGREETQYF. The J gene is TRBJ2-5, the V gene TRBV11-3, with 7 bases fitting TRBD2. The length of the CDR3 is 15 residues. Per germline, CDR1 SGHNT and CDR2 YENEEA. V gave up 1 base and J gave up 5 bases; unmatched junction bases: 7. Variable domain in full (rest from reference TRBV11-3 and TRBJ2-5): EAGVVQSPRYKIIEKKQPVAFWCNPISGHNTLYWYLQNLGQGPELLIRYENEEAVDDSQLPKDRFSAERLKGVDSTLKIQPAELGDSAVYLCASSLGGGREETQYFGPGTRLLVL.

The chain employs TRBV10-3 and TRBJ2-5; D is possibly TRBD1 (6 bases). Trimming left V 10 bases short and J 1 base short, with 10 bases between. This CDR3 has 12 residues. Germline CDR1 and CDR2: ENHRY and SYGVKD. The CDR3 DNA reads TGTGCCACTACGGACAGCCAAGAGACCCAGTACTTC. Translating gives CATTDSQETQYF.

The chain uses TRBV19 and TRBJ2-7; TRBD1 aligns across 8 bases. V shed 6 bases and J 2 bases; nucleotides not matched to a gene: 9. The germline V gene has CDR1 LNHDA and CDR2 SQIVND (reference sequence). CDR3 length equals 15 residues. The CDR3 spells CASRQDRGYTYEQYF. For the CDR3, the DNA is TGTGCCAGTAGACAAGACAGGGGCTATACCTACGAGCAGTACTTC.

The rearrangement links TRBV7-9 to TRBJ1-4; TRBD1 aligns across 11 bases. CDR1 and CDR2 (germline): SEHNR, FQNEAQ (reference sequence). Trimming took 0 bases from V and 9 from J; bases not matched to a gene: 6. The length of the CDR3 is 16 residues. CDR3 region: CASSLALGQGVKKLFF. The CDR3 nucleotides read TGTGCCAGCAGCTTAGCGTTGGGACAGGGGGTAAAAAAACTGTTTTTT.

This clone came up a few times. V gene TRBV9 combines with J gene TRBJ2-7, with D unclear. Trimming pared 0 bases from V and 3 bases from J, leaving 10 bases between. Germline V gene data show CDR1 as SGDLS and CDR2 as YYNGEE. The CDR3 sequence is 14 residues long. The CDR3 DNA sequence: TGTGCCAGCAGCGTAGGGGTAGAGTACTACGAGCAGTACTTC. Protein product: CASSVGVEYYEQYF.

The rearrangement links TRBV27 to TRBJ1-5; 7 nucleotides agree with TRBD1. The CDR3 is 16 residues long. Unmatched junction bases numbered 10, after V lost 6 bases and J lost 2 bases. CDR1 is MNHEY and CDR2 is SMNVEV in the germline V gene (reference sequence). The CDR3 sequence: CASSPQGGIGNQPQHF. The DNA for the CDR3 is TGTGCCAGCAGCCCCCAGGGGGGGATTGGCAATCAGCCCCAGCATTTT.

V and J are TRBV4-2 and TRBJ1-1; perhaps TRBD1 as D (6 bases). Per germline, CDR1 LGHNA and CDR2 YNFKEQ. V was cut by 1 base and J by 4 bases, with 16 bases left in between. The CDR3 runs to 16 residues. CDR3 residues: CASSQGRVQGTTEAFF. CDR3 coding DNA: TGTGCCAGCAGCCAAGGCAGGGTTCAGGGGACCACTGAAGCTTTCTTT.

The chain is built from TRBV7-2 and TRBJ1-3; D gene unclear. Trimming cost V 6 bases and J 0 bases, with 9 bases left between them. This CDR3 spans 14 amino acids. Germline CDR1 reads SGHTA; CDR2 reads FQGNSA. This CDR3 is CASSRRLSGNTIYF. The CDR3, as DNA: TGTGCCAGCAGTCGGCGACTCTCTGGAAACACCATATATTTT.

Written as DNA, the CDR3 is TGTGCCAGCAGCCCCCGGGGAGGTCGGATCAATGAGCAGTTCTTC. This translates into CASSPRGGRINEQFF. The chain recombines TRBV9 with TRBJ2-1; the D gene is possibly TRBD2 (6 bases). CDR3 length equals 15 residues. Germline assignment: CDR1 SGDLS and CDR2 YYNGEE. V was clipped by 4 bases and J by 6 bases, with 17 bases between them.

V is TRBV7-3 and J is TRBJ2-2, with unresolved D. The V end lost 4 bases, the J end lost 3 bases, and 6 bases lay between the germline ends. The CDR3 loop spans 13 amino acids. Germline V gives CDR1 SGHTA, CDR2 FQGTGA. CDR3 DNA: TGTGCCAGCAGCTCCCTTTACACCGGGGAGCTGTTTTTT. Residues: CASSSLYTGELFF.

V gene TRBV11-2 combines with J gene TRBJ2-7; TRBD2 might be the D (7 bases). Deletions cut 5 bases from V and 3 bases from J, with 20 bases between. This CDR3 is 16 amino acids long. Per the germline V gene, CDR1 is SGHAT and CDR2 is FQNNGV. The CDR3 is CASSAAGLGGSYEQYF. DNA for the CDR3: TGTGCCAGCAGCGCGGCCGGACTAGGGGGGAGCTACGAGCAGTACTTC.